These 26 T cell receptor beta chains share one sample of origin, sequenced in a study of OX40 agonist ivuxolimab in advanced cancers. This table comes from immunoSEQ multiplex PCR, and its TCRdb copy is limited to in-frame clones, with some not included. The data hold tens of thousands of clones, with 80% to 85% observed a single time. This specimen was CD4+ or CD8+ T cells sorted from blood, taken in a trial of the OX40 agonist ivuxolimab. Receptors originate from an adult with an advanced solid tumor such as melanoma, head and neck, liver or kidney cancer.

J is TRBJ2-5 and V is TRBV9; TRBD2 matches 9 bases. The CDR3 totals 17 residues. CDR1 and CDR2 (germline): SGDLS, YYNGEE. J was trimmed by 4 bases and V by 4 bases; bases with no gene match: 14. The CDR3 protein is CASSPRGGAGGGETQYF. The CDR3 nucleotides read TGTGCCAGCAGCCCCCGCGGGGGAGCGGGAGGAGGAGAGACCCAGTACTTC. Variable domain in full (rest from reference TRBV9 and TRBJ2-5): DSGVTQTPKHLITATGQRVTLRCSPRSGDLSVYWYQQSLDQGLQFLIQYYNGEERAKGNILERFSAQQFPDLHSELNLSSLELGDSALYFCASSPRGGAGGGETQYFGPGTRLLVL.

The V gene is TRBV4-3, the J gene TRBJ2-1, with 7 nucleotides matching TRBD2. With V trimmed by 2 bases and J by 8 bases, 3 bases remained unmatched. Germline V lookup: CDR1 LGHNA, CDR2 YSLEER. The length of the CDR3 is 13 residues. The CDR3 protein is CASSQSTSDEQFF. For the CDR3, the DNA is TGCGCCAGCAGCCAATCAACTAGCGATGAGCAGTTCTTC.

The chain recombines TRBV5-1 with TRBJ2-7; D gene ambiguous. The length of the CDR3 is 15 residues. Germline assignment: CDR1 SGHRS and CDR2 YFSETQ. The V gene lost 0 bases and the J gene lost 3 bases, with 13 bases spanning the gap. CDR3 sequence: CASSLGVGLVYEQYF. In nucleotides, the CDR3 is TGCGCCAGCAGCTTGGGAGTGGGGTTGGTCTACGAGCAGTACTTC.

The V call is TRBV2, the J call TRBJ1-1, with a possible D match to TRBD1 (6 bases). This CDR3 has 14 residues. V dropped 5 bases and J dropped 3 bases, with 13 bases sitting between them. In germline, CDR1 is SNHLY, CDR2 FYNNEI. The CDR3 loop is CASSSTGGDTEAFF. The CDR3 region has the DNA TGTGCCAGCAGTTCCACGGGGGGCGACACTGAAGCTTTCTTT.

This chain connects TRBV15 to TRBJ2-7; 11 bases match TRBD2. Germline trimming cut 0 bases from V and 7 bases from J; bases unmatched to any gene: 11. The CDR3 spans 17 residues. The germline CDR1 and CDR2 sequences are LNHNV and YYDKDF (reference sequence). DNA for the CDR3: TGTGCCACCAGCAGAGAACTTAGCGGGGGGGCCTTAGGGGAGCAGTACTTC. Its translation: CATSRELSGGALGEQYF.

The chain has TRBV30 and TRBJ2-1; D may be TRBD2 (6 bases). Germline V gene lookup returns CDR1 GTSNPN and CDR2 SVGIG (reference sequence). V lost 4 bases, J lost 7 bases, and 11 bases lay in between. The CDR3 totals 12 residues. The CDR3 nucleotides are TGTGCCTGGACCGGGAGAGGAAATGAGCAGTTCTTC. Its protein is CAWTGRGNEQFF.

This CDR3 reads CASRRGRQETQYF. Written as DNA, the CDR3 is TGTGCCAGCAGGCGGGGAAGGCAAGAGACCCAGTACTTC. This chain links TRBV25-1 with TRBJ2-5; D may be TRBD2 (6 bases). CDR1 and CDR2 (germline): MGHDK, SYGVNS. The CDR3 length is 13 residues. V lost 6 bases and J lost 2, with 10 bases in between. Filled out from reference TRBV25-1 and TRBJ2-5, the complete variable domain reads EADIYQTPRYLVIGTGKKITLECSQTMGHDKMYWYQQDPGMELHLIHYSYGVNSTEKGDLSSESTVSRIRTEHFPLTLESARPSHTSQYLCASRRGRQETQYFGPGTRLLVL.

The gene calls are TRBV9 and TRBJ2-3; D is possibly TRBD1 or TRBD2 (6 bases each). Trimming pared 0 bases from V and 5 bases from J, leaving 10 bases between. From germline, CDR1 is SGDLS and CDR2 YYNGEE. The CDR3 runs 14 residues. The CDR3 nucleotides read TGTGCCAGCAGCGTAGGGGGGGCCCTAGATACGCAGTATTTT. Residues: CASSVGGALDTQYF.

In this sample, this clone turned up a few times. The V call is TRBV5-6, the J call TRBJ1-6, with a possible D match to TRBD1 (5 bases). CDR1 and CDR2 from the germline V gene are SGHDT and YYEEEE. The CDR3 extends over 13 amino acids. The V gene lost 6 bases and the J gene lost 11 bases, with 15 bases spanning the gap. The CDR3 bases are TGTGCCAGCACTACCTCGGGGACGGCACCCCTCCACTTT. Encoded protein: CASTTSGTAPLHF.

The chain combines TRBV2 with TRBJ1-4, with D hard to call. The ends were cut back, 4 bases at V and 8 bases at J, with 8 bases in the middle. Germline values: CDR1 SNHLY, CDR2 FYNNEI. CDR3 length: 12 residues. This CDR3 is CASSVLLEKLFF. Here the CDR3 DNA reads TGTGCCAGCAGTGTTCTTCTGGAAAAACTGTTTTTT.

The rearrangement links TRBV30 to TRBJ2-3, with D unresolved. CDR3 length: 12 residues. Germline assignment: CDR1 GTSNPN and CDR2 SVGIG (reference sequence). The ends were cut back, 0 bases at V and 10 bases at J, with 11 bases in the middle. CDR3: CAWSVGQDSQYF. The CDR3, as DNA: TGTGCCTGGAGTGTCGGCCAGGATTCGCAGTATTTT.

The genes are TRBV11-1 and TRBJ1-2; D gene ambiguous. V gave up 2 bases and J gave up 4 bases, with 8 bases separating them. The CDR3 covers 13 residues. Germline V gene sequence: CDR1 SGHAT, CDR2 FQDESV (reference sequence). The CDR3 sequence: CASSLLRSYGYTF. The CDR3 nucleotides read TGTGCCAGCAGCTTACTGAGAAGCTATGGCTACACCTTC.

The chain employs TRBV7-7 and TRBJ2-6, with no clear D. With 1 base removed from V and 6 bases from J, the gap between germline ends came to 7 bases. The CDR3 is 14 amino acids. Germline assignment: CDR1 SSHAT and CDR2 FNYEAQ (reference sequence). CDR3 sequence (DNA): TGTGCCAGCAGCTTAGTCGGGTCGGCCAACGTCCTGACTTTC. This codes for CASSLVGSANVLTF. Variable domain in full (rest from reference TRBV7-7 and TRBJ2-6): GAGVSQSPRYKVTKRGQDVTLRCDPISSHATLYWYQQALGQGPEFLTYFNYEAQPDKSGLPSDRFSAERPEGSISTLTIQRTEQRDSAMYRCASSLVGSANVLTFGAGSRLTVL.

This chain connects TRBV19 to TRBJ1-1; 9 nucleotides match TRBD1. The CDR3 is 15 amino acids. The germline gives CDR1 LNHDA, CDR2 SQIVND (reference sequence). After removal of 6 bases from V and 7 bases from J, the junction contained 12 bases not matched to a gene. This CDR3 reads CASSSRWTGAFEAFF. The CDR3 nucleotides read TGTGCCAGTAGCTCGCGTTGGACAGGGGCGTTTGAAGCTTTCTTT.

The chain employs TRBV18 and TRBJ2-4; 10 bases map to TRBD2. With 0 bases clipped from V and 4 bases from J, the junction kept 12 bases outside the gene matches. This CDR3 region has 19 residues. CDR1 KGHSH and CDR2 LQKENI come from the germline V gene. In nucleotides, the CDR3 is TGTGCCAGCTCACCACCTTTTGGTAGCGGGGGGATTTTGAAAAACATTCAGTACTTC. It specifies CASSPPFGSGGILKNIQYF. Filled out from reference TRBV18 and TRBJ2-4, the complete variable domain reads NAGVMQNPRHLVRRRGQEARLRCSPMKGHSHVYWYRQLPEEGLKFMVYLQKENIIDESGMPKERFSAEFPKEGPSILRIQQVVRGDSAAYFCASSPPFGSGGILKNIQYFGAGTRLSVL.

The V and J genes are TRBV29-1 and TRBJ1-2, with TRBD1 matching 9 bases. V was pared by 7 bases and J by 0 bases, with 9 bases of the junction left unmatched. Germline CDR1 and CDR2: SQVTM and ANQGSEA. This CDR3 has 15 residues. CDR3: CSAGDRDLANYGYTF. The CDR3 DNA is TGCAGCGCGGGGGACAGGGATTTGGCTAACTATGGCTACACCTTC.

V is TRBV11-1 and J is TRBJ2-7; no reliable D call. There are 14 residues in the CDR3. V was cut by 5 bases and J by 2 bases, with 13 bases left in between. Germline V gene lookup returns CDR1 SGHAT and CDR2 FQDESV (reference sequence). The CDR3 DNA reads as TGTGCCAGCAGCAACGCGGACGGAGCCTACGAGCAGTACTTC. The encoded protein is CASSNADGAYEQYF.

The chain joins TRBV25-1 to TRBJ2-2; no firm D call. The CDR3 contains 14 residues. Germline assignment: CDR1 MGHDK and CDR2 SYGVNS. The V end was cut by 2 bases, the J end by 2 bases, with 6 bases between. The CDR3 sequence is CASSEHHNTGELFF. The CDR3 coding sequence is TGTGCCAGCAGTGAACATCACAACACCGGGGAGCTGTTTTTT.

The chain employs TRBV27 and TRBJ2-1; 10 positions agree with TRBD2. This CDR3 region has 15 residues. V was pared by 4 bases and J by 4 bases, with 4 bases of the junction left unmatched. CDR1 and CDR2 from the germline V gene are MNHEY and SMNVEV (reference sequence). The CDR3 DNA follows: TGTGCCAGCAGTTCACTAGCGGGGCTATACAATGAGCAGTTCTTC. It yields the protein CASSSLAGLYNEQFF.

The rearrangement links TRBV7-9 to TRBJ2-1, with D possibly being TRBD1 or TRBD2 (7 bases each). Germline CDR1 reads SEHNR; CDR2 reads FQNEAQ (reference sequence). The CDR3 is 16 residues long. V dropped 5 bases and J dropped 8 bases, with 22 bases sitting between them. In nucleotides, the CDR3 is TGTGCCAGCAGCCGATCGACAGGGAGGGAGGAGGATGAGCAGTTCTTC. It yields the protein CASSRSTGREEDEQFF.

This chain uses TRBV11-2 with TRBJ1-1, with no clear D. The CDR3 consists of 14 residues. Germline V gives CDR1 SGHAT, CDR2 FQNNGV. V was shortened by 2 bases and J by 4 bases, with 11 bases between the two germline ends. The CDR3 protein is CASSLPTGSTEAFF. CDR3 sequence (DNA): TGTGCCAGCAGCTTACCGACCGGGAGCACTGAAGCTTTCTTT.

The CDR3 reads CASDPQGRSYEQYF. In DNA, the CDR3 is TGTGCCAGCGATCCCCAAGGGAGATCCTACGAGCAGTACTTC. The chain carries TRBV6-5 and TRBJ2-7; D is perhaps TRBD2 (5 bases). The CDR3 is made up of 14 amino acids. Germline loops: CDR1 MNHEY, CDR2 SVGAGI. V was shortened by 8 bases and J by 1 base, with 15 bases between the two germline ends.

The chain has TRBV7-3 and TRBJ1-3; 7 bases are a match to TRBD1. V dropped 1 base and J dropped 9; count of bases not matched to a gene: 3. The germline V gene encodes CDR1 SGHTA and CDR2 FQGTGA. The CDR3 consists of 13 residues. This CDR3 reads CASSLNRGGTIYF. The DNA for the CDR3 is TGTGCCAGCAGCTTAAACAGGGGAGGCACCATATATTTT.

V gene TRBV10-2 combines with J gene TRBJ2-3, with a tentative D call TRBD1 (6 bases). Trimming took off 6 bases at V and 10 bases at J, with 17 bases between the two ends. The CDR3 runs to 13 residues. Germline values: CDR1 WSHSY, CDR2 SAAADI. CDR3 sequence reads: CASSNDRTGSQYF. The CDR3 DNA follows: TGCGCCAGCAGCAATGACAGGACGGGTTCGCAGTATTTT.

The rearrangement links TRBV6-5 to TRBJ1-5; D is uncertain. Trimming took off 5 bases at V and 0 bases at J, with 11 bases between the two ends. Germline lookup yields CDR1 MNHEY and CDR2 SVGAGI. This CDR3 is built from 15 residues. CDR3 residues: CASSRDGNSNQPQHF. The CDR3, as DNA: TGTGCCAGCAGTAGAGACGGTAATAGCAATCAGCCCCAGCATTTT.

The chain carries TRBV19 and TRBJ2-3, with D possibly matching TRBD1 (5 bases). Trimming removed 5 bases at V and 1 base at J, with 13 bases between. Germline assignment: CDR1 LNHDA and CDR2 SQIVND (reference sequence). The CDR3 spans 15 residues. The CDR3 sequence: CASSQQGVGTDTQYF. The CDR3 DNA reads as TGTGCCAGTAGTCAACAAGGGGTGGGCACAGATACGCAGTATTTT. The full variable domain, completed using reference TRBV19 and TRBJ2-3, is DGGITQSPKYLFRKEGQNVTLSCEQNLNHDAMYWYRQDPGQGLRLIYYSQIVNDFQKGDIAEGYSVSREKKESFPLTVTSAQKNPTAFYLCASSQQGVGTDTQYFGPGTRLTVL.